This T cell receptor beta chain was recovered during a study of blood T cell repertoires in COVID-19. The V gene's germline CDR1 is SGDLS and CDR2 YYNGEE. The CDR3 spans 14 residues. Trimming took off 0 bases at V and 7 bases at J, with 11 bases between the two ends. Method: immunoSEQ multiplex PCR; TCRdb's copy keeps in-frame clones and lacks some. In the table there are roughly 250,000 clones, 65% to 85% of which are singletons. The TCR comes from a man aged 45-60 years with active or convalescent COVID-19. Sample: peripheral blood. V is TRBV9 and J is TRBJ1-5, with a possible D match to TRBD1 (6 bases). CDR3 in DNA: TGTGCCAGCAGCGTAGGAACAGGGCAACAGCCCCAGCATTTT. Translating gives CASSVGTGQQPQHF. Drawing the rest from reference TRBV9 and TRBJ1-5, the complete variable domain is DSGVTQTPKHLITATGQRVTLRCSPRSGDLSVYWYQQSLDQGLQFLIQYYNGEERAKGNILERFSAQQFPDLHSELNLSSLELGDSALYFCASSVGTGQQPQHFGDGTRLSIL.